Reported below is one TCR beta chain. In germline, CDR1 is MDHEN, CDR2 SYDVKM. CDR3 size: 19 residues. V lost 6 bases and J lost 1; bases outside the gene matches: 20. The sample originates from a study of human T cells and chemical hapten exposure. Indicated time point: patch test 3, about 24 weeks after DPC sensitization. Regarding treatment: therapeutic diphenylcyclopropenone sensitization with weekly scalp DPC. As originally analysed: TCR counts had a median of about 92,000 per sample and spanned roughly 23,224 to 700,000. TCRdb redid the calling of the RACE reads with MiXCR, one entry per CDR3 protein. The V and J calls were not made by the authors but by TCRdb's processing. Of approximately 72,000 distinct CDR3 sequences listed, roughly 10% are singletons.

This receptor was identified in a woman in her 50s with alopecia areata. Some clones in this sample may be carry-over from other donors' samples. The V gene is TRBV28, the J gene TRBJ2-7; 8 bases agree with TRBD1. The material sequenced was whole blood, taken in connection with sensitization to the hapten diphenylcyclopropenone (DPC). CDR3 nucleotides: TGTGCCAGCAGCCAAACCTATAAGTTAGGGACAGGAGATTCCTACGAGCAGTACTTC. It yields the protein CASSQTYKLGTGDSYEQYF.